This T cell receptor beta chain was sequenced in a study of blood T cell repertoires in COVID-19. For the study at large: The United States, Italy and Spain supplied acute and convalescent COVID-19 samples.

From germline, CDR1 is SGHRS and CDR2 YFSETQ. J lost 4 bases, V lost 0 bases, and 3 bases had no gene match. This CDR3 is built from 15 residues. In the source study's methods: Counts of nucleated cells, estimated from reference gene primer amplification, were obtained. Assay: immunoSEQ multiplex PCR; the TCRdb copy retains only in-frame clones and omits some. V, J and clone size reflect that table, while D and trimming were determined from the DNA. The data show hundreds of thousands of clones, approximately 91% seen once. The sample taken for sequencing was PBMCs or T cells enriched from blood (not recorded which). V is TRBV5-1 and J is TRBJ1-3, with 8 bases aligning to TRBD1. The sequence was collected from a woman aged 35 to 49 who had recovered from COVID-19. CDR3 DNA sequence: TGCGCCAGCAGCTTGGCAGGGGGCGACGGAAACACCATATATTTT. Its protein product is CASSLAGGDGNTIYF.